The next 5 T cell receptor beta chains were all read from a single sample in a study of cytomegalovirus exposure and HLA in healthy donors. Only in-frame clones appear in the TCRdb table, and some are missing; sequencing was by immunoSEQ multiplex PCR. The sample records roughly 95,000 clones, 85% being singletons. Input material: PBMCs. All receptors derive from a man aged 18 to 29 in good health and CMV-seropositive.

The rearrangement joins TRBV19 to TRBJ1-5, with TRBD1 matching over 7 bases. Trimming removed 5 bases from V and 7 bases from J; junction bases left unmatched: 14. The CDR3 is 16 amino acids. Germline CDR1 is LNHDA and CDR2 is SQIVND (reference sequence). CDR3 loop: CASSGRDSFKVQPQHF. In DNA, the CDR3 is TGTGCCAGTAGTGGTCGGGACAGCTTCAAGGTGCAGCCCCAGCATTTT.

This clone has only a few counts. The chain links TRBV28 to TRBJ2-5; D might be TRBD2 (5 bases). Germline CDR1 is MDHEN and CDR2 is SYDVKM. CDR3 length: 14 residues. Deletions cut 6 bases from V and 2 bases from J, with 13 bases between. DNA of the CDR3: TGTGCCAGCAGCACGAGGACGGGACAAGAGACCCAGTACTTC. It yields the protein CASSTRTGQETQYF.

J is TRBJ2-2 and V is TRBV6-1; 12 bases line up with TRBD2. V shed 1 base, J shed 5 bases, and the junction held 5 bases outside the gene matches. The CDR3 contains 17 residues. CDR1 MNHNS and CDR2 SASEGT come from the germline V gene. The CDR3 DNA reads TGTGCCAGCAGTGAAGTTCTAGCGGGAGGGAGGACCGGGGAGCTGTTTTTT. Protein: CASSEVLAGGRTGELFF.

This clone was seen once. DNA for the CDR3: TGTGCCAGCAGCTTATGGAGACTAGCGAGATTAATTTTCTACGAGCAGTACTTC. Residues: CASSLWRLARLIFYEQYF. The chain recombines TRBV7-3 with TRBJ2-7; 8 bases are a match to TRBD2. Germline loops: CDR1 SGHTA, CDR2 FQGTGA. With 2 bases clipped from V and 3 bases from J, the junction kept 15 bases outside the gene matches. The CDR3 has 18 amino acids.

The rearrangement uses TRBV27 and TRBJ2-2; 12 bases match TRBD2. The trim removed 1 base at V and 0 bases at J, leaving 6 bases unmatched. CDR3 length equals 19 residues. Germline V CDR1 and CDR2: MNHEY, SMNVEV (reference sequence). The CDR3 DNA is TGTGCCAGCAGTTTATTTGGGCTAGCGGGAGGGACGAACACCGGGGAGCTGTTTTTT. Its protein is CASSLFGLAGGTNTGELFF.